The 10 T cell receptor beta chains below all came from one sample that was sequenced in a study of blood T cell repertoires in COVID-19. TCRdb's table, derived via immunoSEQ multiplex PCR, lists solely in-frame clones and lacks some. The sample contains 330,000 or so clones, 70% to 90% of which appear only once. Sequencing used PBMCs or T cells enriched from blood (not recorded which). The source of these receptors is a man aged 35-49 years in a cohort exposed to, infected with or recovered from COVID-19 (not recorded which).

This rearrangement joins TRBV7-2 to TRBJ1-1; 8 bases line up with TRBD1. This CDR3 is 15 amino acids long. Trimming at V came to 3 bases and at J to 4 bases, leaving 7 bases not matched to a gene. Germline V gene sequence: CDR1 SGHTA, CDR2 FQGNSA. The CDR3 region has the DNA TGTGCCAGCAGCTTTTACCAGACAGGGGTCACTGAAGCTTTCTTT. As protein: CASSFYQTGVTEAFF.

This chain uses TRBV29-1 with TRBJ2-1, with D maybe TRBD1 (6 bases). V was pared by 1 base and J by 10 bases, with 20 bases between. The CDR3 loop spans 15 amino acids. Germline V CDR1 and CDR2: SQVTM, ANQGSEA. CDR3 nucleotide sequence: TGCAGCGTTGAAGCTAGGGAACAGGGTCAGGGAGAGCAGTTCTTC. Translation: CSVEAREQGQGEQFF.

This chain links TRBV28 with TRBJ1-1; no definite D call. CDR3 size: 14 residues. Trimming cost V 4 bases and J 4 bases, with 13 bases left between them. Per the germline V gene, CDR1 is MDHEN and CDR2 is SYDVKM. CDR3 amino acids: CASSSPSVGTEAFF. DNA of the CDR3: TGTGCCAGCAGTTCACCCTCCGTCGGCACTGAAGCTTTCTTT.

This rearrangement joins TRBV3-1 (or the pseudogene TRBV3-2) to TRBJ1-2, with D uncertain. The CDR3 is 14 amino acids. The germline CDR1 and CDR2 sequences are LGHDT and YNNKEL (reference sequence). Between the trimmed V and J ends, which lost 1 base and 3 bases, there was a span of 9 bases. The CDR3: CASSQAGLDYGYTF. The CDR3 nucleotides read TGTGCCAGCAGCCAAGCGGGGTTGGACTATGGCTACACCTTC.

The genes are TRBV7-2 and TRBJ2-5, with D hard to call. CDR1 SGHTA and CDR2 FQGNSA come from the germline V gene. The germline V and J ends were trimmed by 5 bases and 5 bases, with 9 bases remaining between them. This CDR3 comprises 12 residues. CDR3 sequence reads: CASSRVPETQYF. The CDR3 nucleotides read TGTGCCAGCAGCCGTGTCCCGGAGACCCAGTACTTC.

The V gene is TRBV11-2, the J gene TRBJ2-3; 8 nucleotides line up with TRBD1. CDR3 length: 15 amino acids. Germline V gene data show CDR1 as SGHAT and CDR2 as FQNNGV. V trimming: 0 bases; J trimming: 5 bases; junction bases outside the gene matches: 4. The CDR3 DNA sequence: TGTGCCAGCAGCTTAGACGGACAGGGAGGAGATACGCAGTATTTT. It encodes CASSLDGQGGDTQYF.

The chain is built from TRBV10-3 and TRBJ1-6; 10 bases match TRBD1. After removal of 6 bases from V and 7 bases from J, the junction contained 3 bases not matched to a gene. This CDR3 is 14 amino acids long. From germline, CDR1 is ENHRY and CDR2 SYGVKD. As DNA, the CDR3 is TGTGCCATCAGCCCGGGACAGGGGAATTCACCCCTCCACTTT. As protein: CAISPGQGNSPLHF.

CDR3 nucleotide sequence: TGCGCCAGCAGCCAAGATCGAAGCGGGAGTTCCTACAATGAGCAGTTCTTC. It translates to CASSQDRSGSSYNEQFF. V usage is TRBV4-1 and J usage is TRBJ2-1; 8 bases agree with TRBD2. The CDR3 sequence is 17 residues long. CDR1 and CDR2 from the germline V gene are MGHRA and YSYEKL. Germline trimming cut 0 bases from V and 1 base from J; bases unmatched to any gene: 5.

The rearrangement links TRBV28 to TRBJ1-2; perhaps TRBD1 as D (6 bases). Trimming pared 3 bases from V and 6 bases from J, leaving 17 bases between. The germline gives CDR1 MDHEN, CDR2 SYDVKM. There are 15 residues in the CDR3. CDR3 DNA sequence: TGTGCCAGCAGTTTCAGCGCCGGGGGGCGGGATGGCTACACCTTC. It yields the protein CASSFSAGGRDGYTF.

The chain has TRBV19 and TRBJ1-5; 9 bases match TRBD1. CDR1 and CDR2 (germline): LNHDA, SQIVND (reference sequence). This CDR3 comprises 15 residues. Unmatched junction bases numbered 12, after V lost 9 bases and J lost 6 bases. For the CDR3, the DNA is TGTGCCAGCACAACCCAGACAGGGGGGTCTCAGCCCCAGCATTTT. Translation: CASTTQTGGSQPQHF.